These T cell receptor beta chains were read from a single sample in a study of control samples from healthy donors and cancer patients. TCRdb keeps only in-frame clones here, not all; method: immunoSEQ multiplex PCR. Of approximately 59,000 clones detected, about 87% appear once; the ten largest clones hold about an eighth. Sequencing was done on a sample of PBMCs. Receptor source: an older woman with lung cancer. Both conserved end residues are trimmed from each CDR3.

J gene: TRBJ2-2
V gene: TRBV3-1/TRBV3-2
CDR3 protein: ASSQVTGSGELF

J gene: TRBJ2-1
V gene: TRBV11-2
CDR3 protein: ASSPGSGTYNEQF

J gene: TRBJ2-6
V gene: TRBV28
CDR3 protein: ASSAAGTANFGANVLT

J gene: TRBJ2-7
V gene: TRBV6-5
CDR3 protein: ASSSSWRAEQY

J gene: TRBJ2-6
V gene: TRBV2
CDR3 protein: ASSADRAGANVLT

J gene: TRBJ2-2
V gene: TRBV5-1
CDR3 protein: ASSSSGGALKTGELF

J gene: TRBJ1-1
V gene: TRBV5-8
CDR3 protein: ASSLRGSPTEAF

J gene: TRBJ1-1
V gene: TRBV3-1/TRBV3-2
CDR3 protein: ASSQGQQNTEAF

J gene: TRBJ2-1
V gene: TRBV18
CDR3 protein: ASSPIDRVDEQF

J gene: TRBJ1-1
V gene: TRBV18
CDR3 protein: ASSPMAGGAVTEAF

J gene: TRBJ1-1
V gene: TRBV25-1
CDR3 protein: ASGRDGNTEAF

J gene: TRBJ1-2
V gene: TRBV5-4
CDR3 protein: ASSFIGREHGYT

J gene: TRBJ1-1
V gene: TRBV3-1/TRBV3-2
CDR3 protein: ASSQEERSTEAF

J gene: TRBJ1-3
V gene: TRBV15
CDR3 protein: ATSRAGVGNTIY

J gene: TRBJ1-6
V gene: TRBV6-4
CDR3 protein: ASSERTNSPLH

J gene: TRBJ2-7
V gene: TRBV11-2
CDR3 protein: ASSLSTGEDEQY

J gene: TRBJ2-5
V gene: TRBV5-1
CDR3 protein: ASSLGQGEETQY

J gene: TRBJ2-3
V gene: TRBV2
CDR3 protein: ASSEPPGLAGAFSTDTQY

J gene: TRBJ1-5
V gene: TRBV30
CDR3 protein: AWSVGGVQPQH

J gene: TRBJ1-3
V gene: TRBV6-6
CDR3 protein: ASSYYGGSGNTIY

J gene: TRBJ2-3
V gene: TRBV5-5
CDR3 protein: ASSLALGGESTDTQY

J gene: TRBJ2-7
V gene: TRBV2
CDR3 protein: ASSEGLAGDTYEQY

J gene: TRBJ1-2
V gene: TRBV6-5
CDR3 protein: ASSPTNYGYT

J gene: TRBJ2-3
V gene: TRBV5-4
CDR3 protein: ASSLDGRTDTQY

J gene: TRBJ2-3
V gene: TRBV5-1
CDR3 protein: ASSFGLLTDTQY

J gene: TRBJ1-2
V gene: TRBV29-1
CDR3 protein: SVTSQGQLAT

J gene: TRBJ1-1
V gene: TRBV7-3
CDR3 protein: ASSLSAGGTEAF

J gene: TRBJ1-5
V gene: TRBV19
CDR3 protein: ASSITPNQPQH

J gene: TRBJ2-7
V gene: TRBV7-2
CDR3 protein: ASSLDWTGIYEQY

J gene: TRBJ1-6
V gene: TRBV5-1
CDR3 protein: ASSPEKRGDSPLH

J gene: TRBJ2-4
V gene: TRBV7-2
CDR3 protein: ASSLVGIAKNIQY

J gene: TRBJ2-3
V gene: TRBV11-2
CDR3 protein: ASTERRGGRDTQY

J gene: TRBJ1-4
V gene: TRBV4-1
CDR3 protein: ASSQVSQLNEKLF

J gene: TRBJ2-7
V gene: TRBV20-1
CDR3 protein: SASGLSGFSYEQY

J gene: TRBJ2-7
V gene: TRBV28
CDR3 protein: ASEMVAGVGEQY

J gene: TRBJ2-2
V gene: TRBV9
CDR3 protein: ASSVAGGETGELF

J gene: TRBJ1-6
V gene: TRBV5-1
CDR3 protein: ASSLGQGNSPLH

J gene: TRBJ2-3
V gene: TRBV2
CDR3 protein: ASSGQTTDTQY

J gene: TRBJ1-2
V gene: TRBV20-1
CDR3 protein: SVARTPGYT

J gene: TRBJ2-1
V gene: TRBV24-1
CDR3 protein: ATRAGGAYNEQF

J gene: TRBJ1-6
V gene: TRBV20-1
CDR3 protein: SASRAQGIRSPLH

J gene: TRBJ1-1
V gene: TRBV5-1
CDR3 protein: ASSLPDSGNTEAF

J gene: TRBJ1-1
V gene: TRBV6-5
CDR3 protein: ASTPRLNTEAF

J gene: TRBJ2-5
V gene: TRBV4-1
CDR3 protein: ASSQVTSGLYQETQY

J gene: TRBJ2-5
V gene: TRBV3-1/TRBV3-2
CDR3 protein: ASSGTGPQTQY

J gene: TRBJ1-1
V gene: TRBV4-1
CDR3 protein: ASSQDGGGTEAF

J gene: TRBJ1-6
V gene: TRBV6-5
CDR3 protein: ASKPDRGGSPLH

J gene: TRBJ2-3
V gene: TRBV2
CDR3 protein: ASSEEVLAGVNGDTQY

J gene: TRBJ2-7
V gene: TRBV10-1
CDR3 protein: ASSESVAGYVREQY

J gene: TRBJ2-7
V gene: TRBV5-1
CDR3 protein: ASSSRDRGLRY

J gene: TRBJ1-1
V gene: TRBV12-3/TRBV12-4
CDR3 protein: ASSFPGSGAF

J gene: TRBJ2-3
V gene: TRBV7-3
CDR3 protein: ASSPRLVDTQY

J gene: TRBJ1-1
V gene: TRBV27
CDR3 protein: ASSLSGTAFTEAF

J gene: TRBJ2-7
V gene: TRBV19
CDR3 protein: ASSGRGAYEQY

J gene: TRBJ2-5
V gene: TRBV7-2
CDR3 protein: ASVRALQETQY